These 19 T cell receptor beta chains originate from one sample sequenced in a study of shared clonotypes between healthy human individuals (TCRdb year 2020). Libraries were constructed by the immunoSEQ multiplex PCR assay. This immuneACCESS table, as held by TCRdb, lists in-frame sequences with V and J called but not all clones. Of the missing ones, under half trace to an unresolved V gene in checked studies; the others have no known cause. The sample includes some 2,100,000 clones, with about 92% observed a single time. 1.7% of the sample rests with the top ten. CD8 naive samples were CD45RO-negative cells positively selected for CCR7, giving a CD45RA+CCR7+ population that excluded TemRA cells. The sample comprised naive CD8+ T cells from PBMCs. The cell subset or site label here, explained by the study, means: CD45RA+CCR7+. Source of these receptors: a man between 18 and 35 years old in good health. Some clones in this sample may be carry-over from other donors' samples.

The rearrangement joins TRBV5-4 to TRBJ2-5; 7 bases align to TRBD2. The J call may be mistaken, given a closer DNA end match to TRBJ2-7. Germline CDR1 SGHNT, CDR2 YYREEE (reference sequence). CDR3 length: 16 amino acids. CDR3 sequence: CASSLVPSGKAYEQYF. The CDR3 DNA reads TGTGCCAGCAGCTTGGTACCTAGCGGAAAAGCCTACGAGCAGTACTTC.

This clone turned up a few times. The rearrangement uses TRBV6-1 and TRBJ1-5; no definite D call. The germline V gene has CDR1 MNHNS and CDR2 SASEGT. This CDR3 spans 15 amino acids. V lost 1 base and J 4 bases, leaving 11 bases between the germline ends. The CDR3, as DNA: TGTGCCAGCAGTGAAGGGGCAGGACGGAATCAGCCCCAGCATTTT. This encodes CASSEGAGRNQPQHF.

CDR3: CSAYPGDGSYEQYF. The CDR3 region has the DNA TGCAGCGCCTACCCTGGGGACGGATCCTACGAGCAGTACTTC. The rearrangement links TRBV29-1 to TRBJ2-7, with D perhaps assigned TRBD1 or TRBD2 (5 bases each). The CDR3 runs 14 residues. Looked up from germline, CDR1 is SQVTM and CDR2 is ANQGSEA. V was clipped by 7 bases and J by 1 base, with 17 bases between them.

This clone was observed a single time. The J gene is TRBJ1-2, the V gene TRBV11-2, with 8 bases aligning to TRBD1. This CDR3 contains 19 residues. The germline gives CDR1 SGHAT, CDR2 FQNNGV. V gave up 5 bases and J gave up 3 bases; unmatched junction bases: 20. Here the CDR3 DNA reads TGTGCCAGCAGCCGACCACCCTCGGCAGGGGGCGATTCGGACTATGGCTACACCTTC. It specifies CASSRPPSAGGDSDYGYTF.

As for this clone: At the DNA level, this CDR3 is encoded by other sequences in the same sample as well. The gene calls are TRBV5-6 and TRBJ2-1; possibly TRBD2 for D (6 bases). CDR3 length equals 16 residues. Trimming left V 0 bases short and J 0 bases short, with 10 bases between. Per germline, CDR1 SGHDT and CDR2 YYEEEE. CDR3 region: CASSLGAGSSYNEQFF. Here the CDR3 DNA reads TGTGCCAGCAGCTTGGGAGCGGGTAGCTCCTACAATGAGCAGTTCTTC.

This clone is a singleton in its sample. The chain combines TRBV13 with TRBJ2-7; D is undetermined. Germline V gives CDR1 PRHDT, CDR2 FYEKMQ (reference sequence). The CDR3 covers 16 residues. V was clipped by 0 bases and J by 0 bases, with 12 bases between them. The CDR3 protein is CASSLGPGSSSYEQYF. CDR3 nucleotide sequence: TGTGCCAGCAGCTTAGGCCCCGGGTCGAGCTCCTACGAGCAGTACTTC.

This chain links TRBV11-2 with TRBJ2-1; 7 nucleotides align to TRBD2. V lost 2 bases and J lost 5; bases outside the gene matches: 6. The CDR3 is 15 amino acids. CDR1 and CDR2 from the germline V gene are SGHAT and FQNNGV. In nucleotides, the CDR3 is TGTGCCAGCAGCTTATCGCCTAGCGGACACAATGAGCAGTTCTTC. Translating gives CASSLSPSGHNEQFF.

The CDR3 region has the DNA TGTGCCAGCAGTAGAAGCGCTCCGAACACCGGGGAGCTGTTTTTT. As protein: CASSRSAPNTGELFF. The chain joins TRBV25-1 to TRBJ2-2, with no clear D. CDR1 is MGHDK and CDR2 is SYGVNS in the germline V gene. The germline V and J ends were trimmed by 5 bases and 0 bases, with 10 bases remaining between them. CDR3 length equals 15 residues.

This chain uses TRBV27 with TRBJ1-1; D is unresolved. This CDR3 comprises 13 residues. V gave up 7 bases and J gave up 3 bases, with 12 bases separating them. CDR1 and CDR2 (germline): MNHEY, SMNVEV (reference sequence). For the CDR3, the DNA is TGTGCCAGCAAGGAGGTGGGTGACACTGAAGCTTTCTTT. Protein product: CASKEVGDTEAFF.

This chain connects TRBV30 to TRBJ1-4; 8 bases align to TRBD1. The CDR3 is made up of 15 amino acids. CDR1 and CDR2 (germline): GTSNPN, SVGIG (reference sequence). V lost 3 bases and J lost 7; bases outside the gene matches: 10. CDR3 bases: TGTGCCTGGAGCGAAACCAGGGGGCGCGGTGAAAAACTGTTTTTT. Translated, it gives CAWSETRGRGEKLFF.

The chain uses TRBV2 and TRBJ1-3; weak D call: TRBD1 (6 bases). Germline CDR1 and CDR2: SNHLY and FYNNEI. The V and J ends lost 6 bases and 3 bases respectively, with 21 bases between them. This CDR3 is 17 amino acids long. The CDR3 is CASRAKGAGVFGNTIYF. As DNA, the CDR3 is TGTGCCAGCAGAGCCAAAGGAGCAGGGGTCTTTGGAAACACCATATATTTT.

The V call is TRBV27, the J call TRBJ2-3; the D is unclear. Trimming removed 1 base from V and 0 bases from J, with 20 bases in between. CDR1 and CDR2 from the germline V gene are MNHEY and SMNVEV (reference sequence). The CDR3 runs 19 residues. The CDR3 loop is CASSLLVRRSTPSTDTQYF. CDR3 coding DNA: TGTGCCAGCAGTTTATTGGTAAGACGGTCGACCCCTAGCACAGATACGCAGTATTTT.

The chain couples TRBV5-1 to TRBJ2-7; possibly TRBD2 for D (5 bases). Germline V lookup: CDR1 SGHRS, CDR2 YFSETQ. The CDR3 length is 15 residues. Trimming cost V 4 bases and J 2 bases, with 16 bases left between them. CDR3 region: CASSPDRGSTYEQYF. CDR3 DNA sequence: TGCGCCAGCAGCCCCGACCGCGGGTCGACCTACGAGCAGTACTTC.

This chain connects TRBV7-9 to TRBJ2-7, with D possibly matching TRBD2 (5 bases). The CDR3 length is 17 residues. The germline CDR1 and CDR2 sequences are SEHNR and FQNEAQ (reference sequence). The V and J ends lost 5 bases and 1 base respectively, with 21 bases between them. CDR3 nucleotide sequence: TGTGCCAGCAGCCCGGGCCCCGACGGGATCCCATCCTACGAGCAGTACTTC. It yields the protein CASSPGPDGIPSYEQYF.

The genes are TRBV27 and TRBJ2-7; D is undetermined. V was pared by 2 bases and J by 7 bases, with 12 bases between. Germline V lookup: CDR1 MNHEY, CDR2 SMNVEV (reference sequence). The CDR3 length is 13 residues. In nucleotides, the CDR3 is TGTGCCAGCAGTTTAAACGTCTTACGAGAGCAGTACTTC. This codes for CASSLNVLREQYF.

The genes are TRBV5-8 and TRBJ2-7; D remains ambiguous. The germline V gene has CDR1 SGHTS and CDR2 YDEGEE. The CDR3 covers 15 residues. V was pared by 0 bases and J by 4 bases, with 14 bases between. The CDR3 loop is CASSLDHLFLYEQYF. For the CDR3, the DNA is TGTGCCAGCAGCTTGGATCACCTTTTTCTGTACGAGCAGTACTTC.

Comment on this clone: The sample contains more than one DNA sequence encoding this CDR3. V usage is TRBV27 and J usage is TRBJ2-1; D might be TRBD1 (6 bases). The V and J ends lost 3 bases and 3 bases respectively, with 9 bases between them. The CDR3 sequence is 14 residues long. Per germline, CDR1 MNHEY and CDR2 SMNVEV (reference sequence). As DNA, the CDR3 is TGTGCCAGCAGTTTCAGGGGCCACTACAATGAGCAGTTCTTC. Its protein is CASSFRGHYNEQFF.

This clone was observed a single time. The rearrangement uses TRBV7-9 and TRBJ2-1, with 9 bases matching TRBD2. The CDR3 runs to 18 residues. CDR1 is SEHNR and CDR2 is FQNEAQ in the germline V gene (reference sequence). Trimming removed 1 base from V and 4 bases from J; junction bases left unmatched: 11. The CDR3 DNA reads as TGTGCCAGCAGCTTAGTTGGGCGTAGCGGGAGTTCTTACAATGAGCAGTTCTTC. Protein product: CASSLVGRSGSSYNEQFF.

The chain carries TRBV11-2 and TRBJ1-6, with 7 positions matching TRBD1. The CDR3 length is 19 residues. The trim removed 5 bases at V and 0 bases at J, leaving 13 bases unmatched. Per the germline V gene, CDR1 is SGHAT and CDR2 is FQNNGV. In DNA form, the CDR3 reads TGTGCCAGCAGCCCTACCCGGGACAGTTTCAGCTCCTATAATTCACCCCTCCACTTT. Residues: CASSPTRDSFSSYNSPLHF.